One and the same sample provided the 3 T cell receptor delta chains below, sequenced in a study of gamma-delta chains in newborns, infants, children (dated by TCRdb to about 2019). The data were produced on an Illumina MiSeq. Clone calls in TCRdb were regenerated from the public reads with CATT, after which identical DNA sequences shared one row. Across this sample there are approximately 7,100 delta-chain clones, with under 2.5% seen only once. The ten largest account for over 9.5% of the sample. The material sequenced was blood. The receptors here all came from a child who was a newborn, infant or young child, either healthy, febrile or measles-vaccinated (not recorded which).

As regards this clone: One base away lies a much larger clone, so this may be a sequencing read error. The chain combines TRDV2 with TRDJ3; the match to TRDD3 covers 12 bases. The CDR3 length is 20 residues. Germline-derived CDR1 and CDR2 are GEAIGNYY and EKD. In DNA, the CDR3 is TGTGCCTGTGACCCTCTACTGGGGGATACAAAGTCCTGGGGCACCCGACAGATGTTTTTC. This gives the protein CACDPLLGDTKSWGTRQMFF.

This clone has ten or more counts. A much larger clone sits a single nucleotide away, making a read error possible. The sample holds other DNA sequences that translate to the same CDR3. The chain employs TRDV2 and TRDJ3; 8 bases are shared with TRDD3. The CDR3 contains 17 residues. The germline CDR1 and CDR2 sequences are GEAIGNYY and EKD. CDR3 DNA: TGTGCCCGTGACAATACTGGGGGCTCCTGGGACACCCGACAGATGTTTTTC. Translation: CARDNTGGSWDTRQMFF.

This clone is large. The sample holds other DNA sequences that translate to the same CDR3. This CDR3 is CACDTGSGDSWDTRQMFF. The CDR3 DNA reads TGTGCCTGTGACACCGGAAGTGGGGACTCCTGGGACACCCGACAGATGTTTTTC. This chain uses TRDV2 with TRDJ3; the D gene is possibly TRDD3 (5 bases). CDR1 GEAIGNYY and CDR2 EKD come from the germline V gene. The V gene lost 0 bases and the J gene lost 0 bases, with 11 bases spanning the gap. The CDR3 loop spans 18 amino acids.